This T cell receptor (beta chain) was documented in a study of T-cell memory formation after mild COVID-19. The wider study: Among the donors, TCR clusters were largely specific to each donor.

cDNA libraries for TCR alpha and TCR beta, carrying sample barcodes and UMIs, came from 5'RACE with constant-segment primers. TCRdb used MiXCR to reprocess the 5' RACE reads, holding one entry per CDR3 protein. The sample gives about 410,000 distinct CDR3 sequences, less than 25% of which show up once; over 10% is in the top ten. Whole-study findings and limits: Within pre-infection memory, some responding clones were found, suggesting cross-reactive memory joined. A balance of CD4 and CD8 characterized clones contracting day 15 to 85, whereas later expanders leaned CD4+.

Comments on this clonotype: Its antigen is undetermined.

The specimen was PBMCs or a T cell subset sorted from them (not recorded which). This sequence originates from an adult woman who had mild COVID-19 (a few samples of this study predate the infection). Cell type and time point are not known.

Here the CDR3 DNA reads TGCGCCAGCAGCCAAGGGCCGCAGGGACCATCCTACGAGCAGTACTTC. This translates into CASSQGPQGPSYEQYF. The chain joins TRBV4-1 to TRBJ2-7, with D perhaps given as TRBD1 or TRBD2 (5 bases each). Trimming took 1 base from V and 1 from J, leaving 14 bases between them. The germline CDR1 and CDR2 sequences are MGHRA and YSYEKL. The CDR3 spans 16 residues.